This TCR beta chain was sequenced for a study of read filtering for tumor transcriptome and immune sequencing. Study in general: Fewer than ten patients were R-ISS I, 16 were R-ISS II, about seven were R-ISS III.

General study findings and limits: RNA-seq captured clonotypes less deeply and reliably than IR-seq. This fraction held mixed bone marrow immune cells after CD138-negative sorting.

As for this clonotype: The antigen is undetermined.

Molecular barcoded adaptors covering alpha/delta and beta/gamma chains were used on roughly 400 ng RNA. TCRdb re-called the reads through MiXCR, storing one row per CDR3 protein. The profile shows 35,000 to 40,000 distinct CDR3 sequences, around 15% of them singletons. Every patient had bone marrow sampled while the disease was active. Germline lookup yields CDR1 DFQATT and CDR2 SNEGSKA (reference sequence). The CDR3 is 12 amino acids. V lost 7 bases to trimming and J lost 0 bases, with 10 bases between them. The sequence derives from a donor at least 40 years old with multiple myeloma. The specimen sequenced was a population of CD138-negative cells sorted from bone marrow. This sequence joins TRBV20-1 and TRBJ2-7, with D hard to call. This CDR3 reads CSVCSSSYEQYF. CDR3 DNA sequence: TGCAGTGTTTGCAGCAGCTCCTACGAGCAGTACTTC.